This T cell receptor (beta chain) was profiled in a study of cytomegalovirus exposure and HLA in healthy donors. The V gene lost 7 bases and the J gene lost 1 base, with 18 bases spanning the gap. This CDR3 region has 16 residues. The V gene's germline CDR1 is SNHLY and CDR2 FYNNEI. The PCR was carried out with 60 Vbeta primers and 13 Jbeta primers. The table came from immunoSEQ multiplex PCR; TCRdb's copy has only in-frame clones and leaves some out. The sample has under 200,000 clones, about 80% seen once. The gene calls are TRBV2 and TRBJ2-3; the D gene is possibly TRBD2 (6 bases). The clonotype comes from a woman between 25 and 40 years old in good health and CMV-seropositive. What was sequenced was PBMCs. CDR3 region: CASTIIRRARTDTQYF. DNA for the CDR3: TGTGCCAGCACGATCATTAGGAGGGCTCGCACAGATACGCAGTATTTT.